The 5 T cell receptor beta chains below come from one sample, sequenced in a study of T-cell memory formation after mild COVID-19. TCRdb independently ran MiXCR on the 5' RACE reads; one entry per CDR3 protein. The table lists under 700,000 distinct CDR3 sequences, roughly 21% of them singletons. The specimen was PBMCs or a T cell subset sorted from them (not recorded which). These TCRs come from an adult woman who had mild COVID-19 (a few samples of this study predate the infection). Cell type and time point are not known.

As for this clonotype: An end of the junction does not agree with germline; a read error may underlie this. This rearrangement joins TRBV10-3 to TRBJ2-1, with a tentative D call TRBD1 (6 bases). The CDR3 runs 14 residues. Germline-derived CDR1 and CDR2 are ENHRY and SYGVKD. The CDR3 reads CAILEQGSFNEQFF. CDR3 in DNA: TGTGCCATCCTGGAACAGGGCTCCTTCAATGAGCAGTTCTTC.

Only a few counts were recorded for this clonotype. The V gene is TRBV5-1, the J gene TRBJ2-7, with 8 bases identical to TRBD1. This CDR3 is built from 14 residues. Germline CDR1 SGHRS, CDR2 YFSETQ. V lost 2 bases to trimming and J lost 6 bases; unmatched junction nucleotides: 7. The chain's CDR3 is CASSLRRQGSEQYF. The CDR3 DNA reads as TGCGCCAGCAGCTTACGCCGACAGGGGTCCGAGCAGTACTTC.

The chain is built from TRBV15 and TRBJ2-7; TRBD2 agrees at 7 bases. The junction had 9 bases not matched to a gene; V was cut back by 1 base and J by 6 bases. CDR1 LNHNV and CDR2 YYDKDF come from the germline V gene (reference sequence). The CDR3 is 15 amino acids. This chain's CDR3 is CATSRVGGGPGEQYF. Written as DNA, the CDR3 is TGTGCCACCAGCAGAGTTGGGGGAGGGCCCGGCGAGCAGTACTTC. Combining the CDR3 with reference TRBV15 and TRBJ2-7 gives the whole variable domain DAMVIQNPRYQVTQFGKPVTLSCSQTLNHNVMYWYQQKSSQAPKLLFHYYDKDFNNEADTPDNFQSRRPNTSFCFLDIRSPGLGDTAMYLCATSRVGGGPGEQYFGPGTRLTVT.

This clonotype was observed a few times. V gene TRBV7-2 combines with J gene TRBJ1-1, with D possibly matching TRBD1 (5 bases). Per germline, CDR1 SGHTA and CDR2 FQGNSA. This CDR3 spans 15 amino acids. Trimming removed 8 bases from V and 0 bases from J, with 16 bases in between. CDR3 amino acids: CASARAGMMNTEAFF. The CDR3 region has the DNA TGTGCCAGCGCCCGGGCAGGGATGATGAACACTGAAGCTTTCTTT.

This clonotype has a handful of counts. The chain recombines TRBV5-1 with TRBJ2-3, with D possibly matching TRBD2 (6 bases). CDR1 SGHRS and CDR2 YFSETQ come from the germline V gene. V dropped 1 base and J dropped 0 bases, with 9 bases sitting between them. The CDR3 contains 15 residues. The CDR3 DNA sequence: TGCGCCAGCAGCTTGCCTAGCGCTAGCACAGATACGCAGTATTTT. It specifies CASSLPSASTDTQYF. The full variable domain, rest sourced from reference TRBV5-1 and TRBJ2-3, is KAGVTQTPRYLIKTRGQQVTLSCSPISGHRSVSWYQQTPGQGLQFLFEYFSETQRNKGNFPGRFSGRQFSNSRSEMNVSTLELGDSALYLCASSLPSASTDTQYFGPGTRLTVL.